One and the same sample provided the 8 T cell receptor beta chains below, sequenced in a study of cytomegalovirus exposure and HLA in healthy donors. Primers included in the PCR were 60 Vbeta and 13 Jbeta primers. The protocol was immunoSEQ multiplex PCR, while the TCRdb copy is restricted to in-frame clones and leaves out a portion. This sample has 95,000 to 100,000 clones, with roughly 80% found just once. The source material was PBMCs. The receptors shown here come from a middle-aged man in good health and CMV-seronegative.

The chain employs TRBV27 and TRBJ2-7; TRBD2 aligns across 7 bases. This CDR3 comprises 13 residues. Germline trimming cut 2 bases from V and 4 bases from J; bases unmatched to any gene: 2. Looked up from germline, CDR1 is MNHEY and CDR2 is SMNVEV (reference sequence). DNA of the CDR3: TGTGCCAGCAGTTTAACTAGCGCATACGAGCAGTACTTC. Protein: CASSLTSAYEQYF.

The chain carries TRBV19 and TRBJ1-1; D unresolved. There are 15 residues in the CDR3. Trimming removed 0 bases at V and 0 bases at J, with 8 bases between. CDR1 is LNHDA and CDR2 is SQIVND in the germline V gene (reference sequence). The CDR3, as DNA: TGTGCCAGTAGTATAGACGGGTCGATGAACACTGAAGCTTTCTTT. It specifies CASSIDGSMNTEAFF.

There are a few counts of this clone. V gene TRBV19 combines with J gene TRBJ2-1; D is possibly TRBD2 (7 bases). Looked up from germline, CDR1 is LNHDA and CDR2 is SQIVND (reference sequence). V was clipped by 3 bases and J by 6 bases, with 15 bases between them. This CDR3 has 15 amino acids. In nucleotides, the CDR3 is TGTGCCAGTAGTATGTTGGGGGGGGGCCGCAATGAGCAGTTCTTC. The encoded protein is CASSMLGGGRNEQFF.

This chain joins TRBV18 and TRBJ2-7, with 10 bases aligning to TRBD1. V lost 6 bases to trimming and J lost 5 bases; unmatched junction nucleotides: 4. The CDR3 spans 13 residues. The V gene's germline CDR1 is KGHSH and CDR2 LQKENI. The CDR3 sequence is CASSPGQGNEQYF. The CDR3 coding sequence is TGTGCCAGCTCGCCGGGACAGGGGAACGAGCAGTACTTC.

J is TRBJ2-4 and V is TRBV29-1, with 8 bases that match TRBD1. Germline CDR1 SQVTM, CDR2 ANQGSEA. The CDR3 has 13 amino acids. Trimming cost V 1 base and J 4 bases; bases outside gene matches: 0. The CDR3 DNA reads TGCAGCGTTGAAGGACAGGGGAAAAACATTCAGTACTTC. Residues: CSVEGQGKNIQYF.

Remarks on this clone: Other nucleotide sequences from this sample produce the same CDR3. V and J are TRBV5-1 and TRBJ2-2, with a weak D call TRBD2 (6 bases). This CDR3 comprises 15 residues. From germline, CDR1 is SGHRS and CDR2 YFSETQ. Trimming shortened V by 7 bases and J by 5 bases, and 18 bases separated the two germline ends. CDR3 sequence reads: CASRIYGGSTGELFF. CDR3 in DNA: TGCGCCAGCCGAATATACGGGGGATCGACCGGGGAGCTGTTTTTT.

The chain joins TRBV5-1 to TRBJ1-1, with 9 bases fitting TRBD1. V trimming: 5 bases; J trimming: 7 bases; junction bases outside the gene matches: 9. Germline-derived CDR1 and CDR2 are SGHRS and YFSETQ. The CDR3 spans 14 residues. For the CDR3, the DNA is TGCGCCAGCAGTTCTACCGGACAGGGGCTTGAAGCTTTCTTT. It yields the protein CASSSTGQGLEAFF.

The V call is TRBV13, the J call TRBJ1-3; no clear D. Trimming pared 1 base from V and 2 bases from J, leaving 6 bases between. Looked up from germline, CDR1 is PRHDT and CDR2 is FYEKMQ (reference sequence). This CDR3 has 14 amino acids. The CDR3 here is CASSLASAGNTIYF. In DNA form, the CDR3 reads TGTGCCAGCAGCTTAGCTTCGGCTGGAAACACCATATATTTT.